A single sample is the source of the 32 T cell receptor delta chains below, sequenced in a study of Vδ1+ human thymocytes. General study points: In the thymus, TRG and TRD repertoires looked highly polyclonal with Gaussian CDR3 lengths.

Sequences come from RNA converted to cDNA by reverse transcription. Multiplex PCR used pooled V-gene forward primers and a constant-region reverse primer to amplify CDR3s. TCRdb processed the multiplex PCR reads again with the CATT caller. The sample contains around 23,000 delta-chain clones, 7.4% of which appear only once. The antigens these receptors bind are not known. The sample comprised Vdelta1+ gamma-delta thymocytes from the thymus. The subset: FACS-sorted CD3+ TCRalphabeta- TCRVdelta1+ TCRVdelta2- thymocytes. The source of these receptors is a girl less than two years old who had congenital heart surgery.

The chain is built from TRDV1 and TRDJ1; 7 bases are shared with TRDD3. Germline trimming cut 6 bases from V and 0 bases from J; bases unmatched to any gene: 7. This CDR3 spans 15 amino acids. CDR1 is TSWWSYY, CDR2 QGS, per germline. In DNA, the CDR3 is TGTGCTCTTGGAATTCGCTGGGGGTACACCGATAAACTCATCTTT. Translated, it gives CALGIRWGYTDKLIF.

This clone has only a few counts. This clone may be a read error of a much larger clone one base away. The V call is TRDV2, the J call TRDJ1; 9 bases fit TRDD3. CDR1 is GEAIGNYY, CDR2 EKD, per germline. V trimming: 3 bases; J trimming: 6 bases; junction bases outside the gene matches: 4. CDR3 length: 13 amino acids. In nucleotides, the CDR3 is TGTGCCTGTGACCATACTGGGGGACATAAACTCATCTTT. Its translation is CACDHTGGHKLIF.

The chain employs TRDV3 and TRDJ1; D ambiguous. The V end lost 1 base, the J end lost 0 bases, and 21 bases lay between the germline ends. Per the germline V gene, CDR1 is TVYSNPD and CDR2 is GDNSRS (reference sequence). CDR3 length: 17 residues. The DNA for the CDR3 is TGTGCCTTTATCCAGAGGGTGTGTCCCCTGTACACCGATAAACTCATCTTT. As protein: CAFIQRVCPLYTDKLIF.

This clone has a handful of counts. The V and J genes are TRDV1 and TRDJ1, with 9 bases that match TRDD3. There are 24 residues in the CDR3. The germline gives CDR1 TSWWSYY, CDR2 QGS. J lost 0 bases, V lost 2 bases, and 28 bases had no gene match. Here the CDR3 reads CALGEIPSLQPVDTGGPYTDKLIF. The CDR3 coding sequence is TGTGCTCTTGGGGAAATCCCCTCACTCCAACCAGTAGATACTGGGGGACCGTACACCGATAAACTCATCTTT.

V and J are TRDV1 and TRDJ1; 11 bases agree with TRDD3. The V segment lost 2 bases and the J segment 6 bases; nucleotides outside the gene matches: 14. The CDR3 has 18 residues. Germline V gene data show CDR1 as TSWWSYY and CDR2 as QGS. CDR3 protein: CALGEAFMGDTHVHKLIF. DNA of the CDR3: TGTGCTCTTGGGGAAGCATTCATGGGGGATACGCACGTACATAAACTCATCTTT.

This clone was observed a few times. This rearrangement joins TRDV1 to TRDJ1; TRDD3 matches at 8 bases. The V gene's germline CDR1 is TSWWSYY and CDR2 QGS. This CDR3 spans 21 amino acids. The V and J ends lost 5 bases and 6 bases, in that order; junction bases with no gene match: 29. The CDR3 protein is CALGNGYRSEWGIMPGYKLIF. CDR3 coding DNA: TGTGCTCTTGGGAACGGCTATCGAAGTGAGTGGGGGATTATGCCTGGGTATAAACTCATCTTT.

The rearrangement uses TRDV1 and TRDJ1; 8 nucleotides align to TRDD3. The junction had 15 bases not matched to a gene; V was cut back by 4 bases and J by 2 bases. The CDR3 is made up of 18 amino acids. Germline assignment: CDR1 TSWWSYY and CDR2 QGS. CDR3 bases: TGTGCTCTTGGGGGACCCTTCTTACTGGGGATACTTACCGATAAACTCATCTTT. Translated: CALGGPFLLGILTDKLIF.

This chain links TRDV1 with TRDJ1; perhaps TRDD3 as D (6 bases). Germline V CDR1 and CDR2: TSWWSYY, QGS. With 5 bases removed from V and 0 bases from J, the gap between germline ends came to 22 bases. The CDR3 totals 18 residues. This CDR3 is CALGSSGVLGIDTDKLIF. CDR3 sequence (DNA): TGTGCTCTTGGGAGTTCCGGGGTCCTGGGGATCGACACCGATAAACTCATCTTT.

This chain links TRDV1 with TRDJ1, with 7 bases fitting TRDD3. No J gene was available from TCRdb, and it was assigned here by a germline match of the DNA. The CDR3 totals 20 residues. Germline loops: CDR1 TSWWSYY, CDR2 QGS. Losses at the gene ends were 3 bases for V and 0 bases for J; bases not matched to a gene: 19. CDR3 region: CALGDSLTLFILGYTDKLIF. The CDR3 coding sequence is TGTGCTCTTGGGGACTCACTGACCCTCTTCATACTGGGGTACACCGATAAACTCATCTTT.

The chain joins TRDV1 to TRDJ1; the match to TRDD3 covers 7 bases. The J gene, not given by TCRdb, was assigned here from a germline match of the nucleotide sequence. CDR3 length equals 21 residues. Germline V gene lookup returns CDR1 TSWWSYY and CDR2 QGS. The junction had 19 bases not matched to a gene; V was cut back by 0 bases and J by 0 bases. CDR3 sequence: CALGELDSGMVGDHDTDKLIF. In DNA, the CDR3 is TGTGCTCTTGGGGAACTAGATTCCGGTATGGTGGGGGACCATGACACCGATAAACTCATCTTT.

The gene calls are TRDV1 and TRDJ1, with TRDD3 identical over 11 bases. Losses at the gene ends were 1 base for V and 0 bases for J; bases not matched to a gene: 28. The CDR3 extends over 25 amino acids. The germline CDR1 and CDR2 sequences are TSWWSYY and QGS. The CDR3 sequence is CALGEPPSSIGSLLGDNRYTDKLIF. CDR3 DNA sequence: TGTGCTCTTGGGGAACCTCCTTCCTCCATCGGCTCCCTACTGGGGGATAACCGCTACACCGATAAACTCATCTTT.

The chain is built from TRDV1 and TRDJ1; D perhaps matches TRDD3 (6 bases). The CDR3 loop spans 17 amino acids. Looked up from germline, CDR1 is TSWWSYY and CDR2 is QGS. Trimming cost V 2 bases and J 0 bases, with 16 bases left between them. CDR3 residues: CALGEFSWGPYTDKLIF. The CDR3 nucleotides read TGTGCTCTTGGGGAATTCTCCTGGGGCCCGTACACCGATAAACTCATCTTT.

The rearrangement joins TRDV1 to TRDJ1; D ambiguous. Germline CDR1 TSWWSYY, CDR2 QGS. Trimming pared 1 base from V and 5 bases from J, leaving 20 bases between. CDR3 size: 17 residues. CDR3 nucleotides: TGTGCTCTTGGGGAACCGGGCTCAGTGGATTTAGGGGATAAACTCATCTTT. Protein product: CALGEPGSVDLGDKLIF.

The rearrangement links TRDV1 to TRDJ1; D not resolved. V gave up 2 bases and J gave up 3 bases, with 22 bases separating them. The CDR3 runs 18 residues. Germline V gives CDR1 TSWWSYY, CDR2 QGS. CDR3 nucleotide sequence: TGTGCTCTTGGGGAATGTGTTAGGACTTTTTGGAGGCCCGATAAACTCATCTTT. Amino acid sequence: CALGECVRTFWRPDKLIF.

This clone was seen a few times. This chain joins TRDV1 and TRDJ1, with 7 bases that match TRDD3. The trim removed 11 bases at V and 2 bases at J, leaving 11 bases unmatched. This CDR3 is built from 14 residues. The germline CDR1 and CDR2 sequences are TSWWSYY and QGS. The CDR3 DNA reads TGTGCTTTGGTGGTGGGGGACGAAACCGATAAACTCATCTTT. Encoded protein: CALVVGDETDKLIF.

The chain uses TRDV1 and TRDJ1; the match to TRDD3 covers 8 bases. CDR1 and CDR2 (germline): TSWWSYY, QGS. Trimming at V came to 5 bases and at J to 3 bases, leaving 8 bases not matched to a gene. This CDR3 comprises 15 residues. CDR3 loop: CALGSGEGYADKLIF. The CDR3 DNA reads as TGTGCTCTTGGGAGTGGGGAGGGATACGCCGATAAACTCATCTTT.

This clone was detected only a few times. The rearrangement uses TRDV1 and TRDJ1; perhaps TRDD3 as D (5 bases). The V end was cut by 7 bases, the J end by 7 bases, with 13 bases between. CDR3 length: 12 residues. The germline CDR1 and CDR2 sequences are TSWWSYY and QGS. CDR3 sequence reads: CALDLKWGKLIF. CDR3 sequence (DNA): TGTGCTCTTGATTTAAAATGGGGTAAACTCATCTTT.

A few counts support this clone. The rearrangement links TRDV1 to TRDJ1; D possibly corresponds to TRDD3 (6 bases). Germline V lookup: CDR1 TSWWSYY, CDR2 QGS. This CDR3 has 23 residues. V shed 1 base and J shed 0 bases, with 33 bases lying between them. CDR3 DNA sequence: TGTGCTCTTGGGGAACAATCTCTTTGGGATCCGAGGGGATCACCTATTTACACCGATAAACTCATCTTT. Its protein is CALGEQSLWDPRGSPIYTDKLIF.

This clone came up a few times. The genes are TRDV1 and TRDJ1; the D is unclear. Per the germline V gene, CDR1 is TSWWSYY and CDR2 is QGS. The CDR3 length is 17 residues. Trimming removed 8 bases from V and 0 bases from J, with 22 bases in between. The CDR3 region is CALTIDGRHHYTDKLIF. In nucleotides, the CDR3 is TGTGCTCTTACCATTGATGGGAGGCACCACTACACCGATAAACTCATCTTT.

This clone occurred a few times. This sequence joins TRDV1 and TRDJ1; a possible D gene is TRDD3 (5 bases). This CDR3 is 18 amino acids long. The V gene lost 1 base and the J gene lost 9 bases, with 27 bases spanning the gap. The germline V gene encodes CDR1 TSWWSYY and CDR2 QGS. The CDR3 nucleotides are TGTGCTCTTGGGGAACGAAGGGCCTTAAGTAGGATAATTTTCGAACTCATCTTT. Protein product: CALGERRALSRIIFELIF.

The V gene is TRDV1, the J gene TRDJ2, with a weak D call TRDD2 (6 bases). V was cut by 3 bases and J by 8 bases, with 22 bases left in between. Germline CDR1 and CDR2: TSWWSYY and QGS. The CDR3 runs to 17 residues. CDR3 loop: CALGDSVPIRITAQLFF. In nucleotides, the CDR3 is TGTGCTCTTGGGGATTCAGTTCCTATCCGAATAACGGCACAACTCTTCTTT.

This clone was observed a handful of times. This chain links TRDV1 with TRDJ1, with TRDD2 matching 8 bases. This CDR3 has 20 amino acids. J was trimmed by 0 bases and V by 0 bases; bases with no gene match: 15. From germline, CDR1 is TSWWSYY and CDR2 QGS. The DNA for the CDR3 is TGTGCTCTTGGGGAACTACGGTTCACCTTCCTAGGGGAGTACACCGATAAACTCATCTTT. This encodes CALGELRFTFLGEYTDKLIF.

This clone was counted only a few times. The chain links TRDV1 to TRDJ1; 12 nucleotides agree with TRDD3. Germline V gene data show CDR1 as TSWWSYY and CDR2 as QGS. This CDR3 spans 21 amino acids. The V and J ends lost 0 bases and 0 bases, in that order; junction bases with no gene match: 14. CDR3 in amino acids: CALGELSVLGDTPWYTDKLIF. The CDR3 DNA is TGTGCTCTTGGGGAACTATCCGTACTGGGGGATACACCCTGGTACACCGATAAACTCATCTTT.

The gene calls are TRDV1 and TRDJ1; D is unresolved. CDR1 TSWWSYY and CDR2 QGS come from the germline V gene. This CDR3 is built from 21 residues. Trimming cost V 0 bases and J 0 bases, with 26 bases left between them. In DNA form, the CDR3 reads TGTGCTCTTGGGGAACTTCAACGGGAGAGGGCCCAATGCCCTTACACCGATAAACTCATCTTT. This gives the protein CALGELQRERAQCPYTDKLIF.

This clone was seen only a few times. The junction shows a germline mismatch at one end, possibly a read error. The chain recombines TRDV1 with TRDJ1, with 8 bases aligning to TRDD2. From germline, CDR1 is TSWWSYY and CDR2 QGS. The CDR3 is 18 residues long. CDR3 sequence (DNA): TGTGCTCTTGGGGTTCCCAATTCTTCCTACCTTAACACCGATAAACCCATCTTT. This encodes CALGVPNSSYLNTDKPIF.

The genes are TRDV1 and TRDJ1; 9 bases match TRDD3. Trimming took 2 bases from V and 1 from J; bases not matched to a gene: 23. Per germline, CDR1 TSWWSYY and CDR2 QGS. The CDR3 runs 22 residues. CDR3 sequence reads: CALGEVPLWARDYWGSTDKLIF. CDR3 sequence (DNA): TGTGCTCTTGGGGAAGTTCCCCTTTGGGCTCGAGACTACTGGGGGAGCACCGATAAACTCATCTTT.

This clone was detected only a few times. The gene calls are TRDV1 and TRDJ1, with TRDD3 matching 11 bases. CDR3 length equals 22 residues. With 2 bases clipped from V and 0 bases from J, the junction kept 20 bases outside the gene matches. CDR1 and CDR2 (germline): TSWWSYY, QGS. The CDR3 nucleotides read TGTGCTCTTGGGGAAAAGTCCCCTACATTGCTCTGGGGGATACTTTACACCGATAAACTCATCTTT. Encoded protein: CALGEKSPTLLWGILYTDKLIF.

The chain uses TRDV1 and TRDJ1; perhaps TRDD3 as D (5 bases). CDR1 and CDR2 (germline): TSWWSYY, QGS. Trimming pared 9 bases from V and 0 bases from J, leaving 29 bases between. The CDR3 has 19 amino acids. CDR3 in amino acids: CALAHTGVYRFRYTDKLIF. CDR3 in DNA: TGTGCTCTGGCACATACTGGTGTTTATCGCTTTAGATACACCGATAAACTCATCTTT.

V and J are TRDV1 and TRDJ1; TRDD3 matches at 12 bases. The V gene's germline CDR1 is TSWWSYY and CDR2 QGS. The trim removed 2 bases at V and 3 bases at J, leaving 13 bases unmatched. This CDR3 has 19 amino acids. CDR3 residues: CALGEVSPPYWGIPDKLIF. The CDR3 DNA reads TGTGCTCTTGGGGAAGTCTCGCCCCCTTACTGGGGGATACCCGATAAACTCATCTTT.

This clone has more than one count but fewer than ten. J gene TRDJ1 was identified, but the V gene was not called; TRDD3 is the table's D call, not checked against the DNA. This CDR3 contains 25 residues. The CDR3 loop is CALGEPPRTRLSPATGGPYTDKLIF. The CDR3 DNA reads as TGTGCTCTTGGGGAACCCCCCCGGACCCGCCTGTCGCCCGCTACTGGGGGACCGTACACCGATAAACTCATCTTT.

This clone came up a few times. This chain links TRDV1 with TRDJ1; 7 positions match TRDD3. CDR3 length equals 21 residues. The V gene end was trimmed by 2 bases and the J gene end by 3 bases; junction bases not matched to a gene: 24. Germline CDR1 is TSWWSYY and CDR2 is QGS. CDR3 protein: CALGESLPISPWGDCPDKLIF. In DNA form, the CDR3 reads TGTGCTCTTGGGGAAAGCCTACCAATATCTCCTTGGGGGGATTGTCCCGATAAACTCATCTTT.

This clone appeared a few times. V and J are TRDV1 and TRDJ1, with D possibly being TRDD2 (6 bases). This CDR3 contains 17 residues. Trimming left V 2 bases short and J 0 bases short, with 16 bases between. Germline assignment: CDR1 TSWWSYY and CDR2 QGS. CDR3 in DNA: TGTGCTCTTGGGGAATTTATACCTTCCCCTTACACCGATAAACTCATCTTT. Amino acid sequence: CALGEFIPSPYTDKLIF.